This T cell receptor (beta chain) was documented in a study of T cells in Graves' hyperthyroidism and ophthalmopathy. Broader study findings: In the analysis, a 13 V-J model separated ophthalmopathy from stable hyperthyroidism.

Researchers took RNA transcripts and amplified the TCR beta CDR3 regions from them. First-round RT-PCR of the TCR CDR3 relied on the HTBI primer set. MiXCR was run by TCRdb on the multiplex PCR reads, yielding one entry per CDR3 protein. The repertoire holds a few hundred thousand distinct CDR3 sequences, roughly 13% seen once, with 5.3% in the top ten. Hyperthyroidism in the patients, aged 18 to 65, was newly diagnosed and under 2 months in duration. Ten or more counts support this clonotype. The antigen remains unidentified. The CDR3 loop spans 13 amino acids. The V gene's germline CDR1 is SGHTA and CDR2 FQGNSA. V lost 1 base and J lost 7, with 11 bases in between.

The J gene is TRBJ2-7, the V gene TRBV7-2, with D hard to call. The specimen sequenced was blood. This TCR derives from a woman in her late teens or twenties with Graves' hyperthyroidism. The CDR3 bases are TGTGCCAGCAGCTTAGAACGGGTGGGGGAGCAGTACTTC. Encoded protein: CASSLERVGEQYF.